This TCR beta chain derives from a study of blood T cells in healthy people across ages. About the research overall: About one barcoded beta molecule per two T cells came from capture by template switching.

Points on this clonotype: What it recognizes is unknown.

Broader study findings: In long-lived donors, naive CD4+ cell counts and diversity exceeded those of aged donors. The recorded TCR beta diversity per million T cells decreased in a roughly linear manner with age. Higher naive T cell percentage went strongly together with higher TCR beta diversity.

CDR1 MNHEY and CDR2 SVGAGI come from the germline V gene. Trimming cost V 0 bases and J 4 bases; bases outside gene matches: 4. The CDR3 spans 15 residues. For the second PCR, which ran for 7 to 11 cycles, a sample-barcoded 5' primer and a J-beta primer mix were used. TCRdb fed the 5' RACE reads into MiXCR, producing one record per CDR3 protein. The repertoire includes about 1.8 million distinct CDR3 sequences, around 48% of them detected once, and 2.1% sits in the top ten. The source of this sequence is a middle-aged woman in good health. The chain is built from TRBV6-5 and TRBJ1-2; 8 bases fit TRBD1. Sequences were obtained from blood. Here the CDR3 reads CASSYSRGLGYGYTF. The CDR3 DNA reads TGTGCCAGCAGTTACTCCAGGGGGCTTGGCTATGGCTACACCTTC.